The 15 T cell receptor beta chains below come from one sample, sequenced in a study of CXCR3-negative and CXCR3-positive naive CD8 T cells. Through 5' RACE with UMI labels, the TRB cDNA libraries were prepared. For each CDR3 protein, TCRdb gives one entry from its re-call of the 5' RACE reads, without DNA. The sample includes 150,000 or so distinct CDR3 sequences. Sequenced sample: naive CXCR3- CD8+ T cells from blood. The subset here: CD45RO-CCR7+CD27+CD95- naive CD8+ T cells lacking CXCR3 (TNR3-). Receptors originate from a human donor in good health. Some clones in this sample may be carry-over from other donors' samples.

The CDR3 reads CASSLSSGTLYEQYF. The J gene is TRBJ2-7, the V gene TRBV5-6. CDR1 is SGHDT and CDR2 is YYEEEE in the germline V gene. This CDR3 spans 15 amino acids.

The gene calls are TRBV12-5 and TRBJ1-1. The CDR3 runs 13 residues. The germline V gene has CDR1 LGHNT and CDR2 FRNRAP. The CDR3 here is CASGLTLNTEAFF.

The chain carries TRBV5-1 and TRBJ2-7. The CDR3 is 12 residues long. The germline V gene encodes CDR1 SGHRS and CDR2 YFSETQ. The CDR3 is CASSSLSYEQYF. Full variable domain (remainder filled in from reference TRBV5-1 and TRBJ2-7): KAGVTQTPRYLIKTRGQQVTLSCSPISGHRSVSWYQQTPGQGLQFLFEYFSETQRNKGNFPGRFSGRQFSNSRSEMNVSTLELGDSALYLCASSSLSYEQYFGPGTRLTVT.

J is TRBJ2-7 and V is TRBV29-1; there is no DNA to check the TCRdb D call of TRBD1. This CDR3 is 13 amino acids long. Germline V gene data show CDR1 as SQVTM and CDR2 as ANQGSEA. The CDR3 spells CSVEVSGIYEQYF.

The chain combines TRBV6-5 with TRBJ1-4; no DNA is available, so the TRBD1 call from TCRdb remains unchecked. This CDR3 comprises 13 residues. The V gene's germline CDR1 is MNHEY and CDR2 SVGAGI. The CDR3 is CASSPLGGEKLFF.

The J gene is TRBJ2-1, the V gene TRBV7-2. The germline V gene encodes CDR1 SGHTA and CDR2 FQGNSA. CDR3 size: 15 residues. The chain's CDR3 is CASSPYTISYNEQFF.

The genes are TRBV7-9 and TRBJ1-5. The CDR3 has 14 amino acids. Germline V lookup: CDR1 SEHNR, CDR2 FQNEAQ (reference sequence). CDR3 region: CASSLGADLQPQHF.

V and J are TRBV11-1 and TRBJ2-7; TCRdb's D call, TRBD1, is unchecked because there is no DNA. CDR1 is SGHAT, CDR2 FQDESV, per germline (reference sequence). The CDR3 length is 15 residues. CDR3 region: CASSHGRDALYEQYF.

The gene calls are TRBV4-3 and TRBJ2-7. The germline CDR1 and CDR2 sequences are LGHNA and YSLEER. The CDR3 has 18 residues. CDR3 amino acids: CASSQDQGIVGLSYEQYF.

The chain links TRBV28 to TRBJ2-7; TCRdb's D call, TRBD1, is unchecked because there is no DNA. Germline CDR1 is MDHEN and CDR2 is SYDVKM. The CDR3 has 15 residues. The CDR3 sequence is CASRDGTGGEYEQYF.

The chain couples TRBV20-1 to TRBJ1-1; without DNA, the TCRdb call of TRBD1 cannot be checked. This CDR3 is 19 amino acids long. CDR1 DFQATT and CDR2 SNEGSKA come from the germline V gene (reference sequence). This CDR3 reads CSARYPYRITGGQNTEAFF.

CDR3 loop: CASSFGKTTGELFF. The chain links TRBV5-5 to TRBJ2-2. Germline CDR1 is SGHKS and CDR2 is YYEKEE (reference sequence). The CDR3 has 14 amino acids.

The chain joins TRBV11-1 to TRBJ2-7; checking the TCRdb D call of TRBD1 is not possible without DNA. Germline assignment: CDR1 SGHAT and CDR2 FQDESV (reference sequence). The CDR3 runs to 15 residues. The CDR3 here is CASSLSRVGAYEQYF.

The chain couples TRBV9 to TRBJ1-1; no DNA is available, so the TRBD1 call from TCRdb remains unchecked. In germline, CDR1 is SGDLS, CDR2 YYNGEE. The CDR3 covers 16 residues. CDR3 sequence reads: CASSGGPGQQNTEAFF.

The chain links TRBV12-3 or TRBV12-4 to TRBJ1-4. The CDR3 length is 14 residues. The chain's CDR3 is CASSLAPTNEKLFF.